A single sample gave rise to the 20 T cell receptor beta chains below, sequenced in a study of cytomegalovirus exposure and HLA in healthy donors. The method was immunoSEQ multiplex PCR; TCRdb's version includes in-frame clones alone and lacks a portion of them. The sample includes under 200,000 clones, 89% of them seen just once. Sample: PBMCs. These TCRs come from a man younger than 35 in good health and CMV-seropositive.

The V and J genes are TRBV5-1 and TRBJ2-7; 7 bases map to TRBD2. V was pared by 4 bases and J by 2 bases, with 3 bases of the junction left unmatched. CDR1 and CDR2 (germline): SGHRS, YFSETQ. This CDR3 comprises 13 residues. Here the CDR3 reads CASSDRGAYEQYF. The CDR3 DNA follows: TGCGCCAGCAGCGACCGGGGGGCCTACGAGCAGTACTTC.

The rearrangement links TRBV7-9 to TRBJ2-1; no clear D gene. The germline gives CDR1 SEHNR, CDR2 FQNEAQ (reference sequence). Trimming took off 4 bases at V and 10 bases at J, with 23 bases between the two ends. The CDR3 totals 16 residues. In DNA, the CDR3 is TGTGCCAGCAGCTCCGTTGACTTAGAGGTCCCCAGAGAGCAGTTCTTC. Its translation is CASSSVDLEVPREQFF. Looking up the rest from reference TRBV7-9 and TRBJ2-1 gives the full variable domain: DTGVSQNPRHKITKRGQNVTFRCDPISEHNRLYWYRQTLGQGPEFLTYFQNEAQLEKSRLLSDRFSAERPKGSFSTLEIQRTEQGDSAMYLCASSSVDLEVPREQFFGPGTRLTVL.

CDR3 residues: CAISDTGGEGAFF. The CDR3 nucleotides read TGTGCCATCAGTGATACAGGGGGCGAGGGAGCTTTCTTT. J is TRBJ1-1 and V is TRBV10-3, with TRBD1 matching over 9 bases. The CDR3 sequence is 13 residues long. V trimming: 3 bases; J trimming: 10 bases; junction bases outside the gene matches: 6. The germline CDR1 and CDR2 sequences are ENHRY and SYGVKD.

The chain employs TRBV5-4 and TRBJ1-3, with a weak D call TRBD1 (6 bases). The V end lost 0 bases, the J end lost 3 bases, and 16 bases lay between the germline ends. CDR3 size: 17 residues. Germline V gene lookup returns CDR1 SGHNT and CDR2 YYREEE (reference sequence). CDR3 sequence: CASSLGGQPRGGNTIYF. For the CDR3, the DNA is TGTGCCAGCAGCTTGGGAGGACAGCCAAGGGGTGGAAACACCATATATTTT.

This chain links TRBV29-1 with TRBJ2-5; D unresolved. V was shortened by 7 bases and J by 5 bases, with 11 bases between the two germline ends. The CDR3 has 11 residues. CDR1 and CDR2 (germline): SQVTM, ANQGSEA. CDR3 residues: CSAGWRETQYF. As DNA, the CDR3 is TGCAGCGCCGGGTGGCGGGAGACCCAGTACTTC.

This clone was counted only a few times. The chain recombines TRBV6-5 with TRBJ2-7, with 12 bases matching TRBD2. Germline V gene sequence: CDR1 MNHEY, CDR2 SVGAGI. The CDR3 totals 15 residues. Trimming cost V 5 bases and J 0 bases; bases outside gene matches: 2. CDR3 DNA: TGTGCCAGCAGTGTGACTAGCGGGAGCTCCTACGAGCAGTACTTC. Protein product: CASSVTSGSSYEQYF.

This clone was counted between two and nine times. The chain joins TRBV14 to TRBJ1-1; 8 nucleotides match TRBD1. The V gene end was trimmed by 4 bases and the J gene end by 0 bases; junction bases not matched to a gene: 7. Germline CDR1 reads SGHDN; CDR2 reads FVKESK. CDR3 length: 16 amino acids. The CDR3 coding sequence is TGTGCCAGCAGCCTAGGGGACAGGTGGATGAACACTGAAGCTTTCTTT. As protein: CASSLGDRWMNTEAFF.

The chain uses TRBV7-2 and TRBJ2-1, with 9 bases lining up with TRBD2. CDR1 and CDR2 (germline): SGHTA, FQGNSA. The CDR3 covers 16 residues. The V gene end was trimmed by 0 bases and the J gene end by 4 bases; junction bases not matched to a gene: 4. The CDR3 spells CASSLAGTSLYNEQFF. CDR3 in DNA: TGTGCCAGCAGCTTAGCCGGGACTAGCCTTTACAATGAGCAGTTCTTC. The entire variable domain, with the rest obtained from reference TRBV7-2 and TRBJ2-1, is as follows: GAGVSQSPSNKVTEKGKDVELRCDPISGHTALYWYRQSLGQGLEFLIYFQGNSAPDKSGLPSDRFSAERTGGSVSTLTIQRTQQEDSAVYLCASSLAGTSLYNEQFFGPGTRLTVL.

This clone was detected a few times. The chain has TRBV7-3 and TRBJ1-1; no definite D call. V gave up 1 base and J gave up 1 base, with 7 bases separating them. The germline V gene has CDR1 SGHTA and CDR2 FQGTGA. This CDR3 is built from 14 residues. The CDR3 protein is CASSLIPGNTEAFF. The CDR3 DNA reads as TGTGCCAGCAGCTTAATCCCAGGGAACACTGAAGCTTTCTTT.

The genes are TRBV11-2 and TRBJ2-1; D possibly corresponds to TRBD1 (6 bases). The CDR3 runs to 15 residues. V lost 5 bases and J 4 bases, leaving 15 bases between the germline ends. Germline values: CDR1 SGHAT, CDR2 FQNNGV. CDR3 in amino acids: CASSPGVKGYNEQFF. CDR3 in DNA: TGTGCCAGCAGCCCAGGGGTTAAGGGATACAATGAGCAGTTCTTC.

The V and J genes are TRBV18 and TRBJ1-1; D not resolved. The CDR3 covers 12 residues. Germline values: CDR1 KGHSH, CDR2 LQKENI. The V and J ends lost 6 bases and 5 bases respectively, with 10 bases between them. Here the CDR3 DNA reads TGTGCCAGCTCCCGAGCGGAAACTGAAGCTTTCTTT. It translates to CASSRAETEAFF.

V usage is TRBV27 and J usage is TRBJ1-1; 7 bases match TRBD1. The V segment lost 7 bases and the J segment 3 bases; nucleotides outside the gene matches: 8. CDR1 and CDR2 from the germline V gene are MNHEY and SMNVEV (reference sequence). This CDR3 spans 14 amino acids. CDR3 region: CASISTGRHTEAFF. Here the CDR3 DNA reads TGTGCCAGCATATCGACAGGGCGACACACTGAAGCTTTCTTT.

The chain uses TRBV10-1 and TRBJ2-5; D is uncertain. V dropped 10 bases and J dropped 1 base, with 10 bases sitting between them. CDR3 size: 12 residues. Germline V lookup: CDR1 WNHNN, CDR2 SYGVQD (reference sequence). The CDR3 DNA reads TGCGCCATCCAGCAGGTCCAAGAGACCCAGTACTTC. Its translation: CAIQQVQETQYF.

The J gene is TRBJ2-1, the V gene TRBV6-1, with 10 bases that match TRBD2. V lost 6 bases, J lost 5 bases, and 7 bases stayed unmatched. CDR3 length: 15 amino acids. Looked up from germline, CDR1 is MNHNS and CDR2 is SASEGT. Here the CDR3 reads CASRLAGNWDNEQFF. CDR3 nucleotide sequence: TGTGCCAGCAGACTAGCGGGAAACTGGGACAATGAGCAGTTCTTC.

This clone was picked up one time. The genes are TRBV29-1 and TRBJ1-2; 8 bases match TRBD1. The CDR3 spans 14 residues. Germline CDR1 and CDR2: SQVTM and ANQGSEA. J gave up 4 bases and V 6 bases, and 10 bases lay outside the gene matches. The CDR3 protein is CSVSSGTGFYGYTF. CDR3 coding DNA: TGCAGCGTCAGCTCCGGGACAGGTTTCTATGGCTACACCTTC.

The chain links TRBV7-9 to TRBJ2-7, with TRBD1 matching over 10 bases. CDR3 length: 14 residues. Trimming took 5 bases from V and 2 from J; bases not matched to a gene: 3. Germline CDR1 SEHNR, CDR2 FQNEAQ (reference sequence). This CDR3 is CASSRDRGTYEQYF. The CDR3 DNA reads as TGTGCCAGCAGCCGGGACAGGGGCACCTACGAGCAGTACTTC.

The chain carries TRBV5-1 and TRBJ2-1, with TRBD1 matching 7 bases. The CDR3 covers 15 residues. V lost 6 bases to trimming and J lost 1 base; unmatched junction nucleotides: 7. Germline V lookup: CDR1 SGHRS, CDR2 YFSETQ. CDR3: CASTPMDRSYNEQFF. The CDR3 nucleotides read TGCGCCAGCACCCCCATGGACAGGTCCTACAATGAGCAGTTCTTC.

The genes are TRBV9 and TRBJ1-3, with 7 bases aligning to TRBD1. The junction had 11 bases not matched to a gene; V was cut back by 4 bases and J by 1 base. The germline CDR1 and CDR2 sequences are SGDLS and YYNGEE. This CDR3 has 17 residues. As DNA, the CDR3 is TGTGCCAGCAGCCCCTGGGTCGGGACAGAGTCTGGAAACACCATATATTTT. Its protein product is CASSPWVGTESGNTIYF. The entire variable domain, with the rest obtained from reference TRBV9 and TRBJ1-3, is as follows: DSGVTQTPKHLITATGQRVTLRCSPRSGDLSVYWYQQSLDQGLQFLIQYYNGEERAKGNILERFSAQQFPDLHSELNLSSLELGDSALYFCASSPWVGTESGNTIYFGEGSWLTVV.

The V call is TRBV5-6, the J call TRBJ2-3, with 8 bases lining up with TRBD1. The germline V gene encodes CDR1 SGHDT and CDR2 YYEEEE. This CDR3 contains 14 residues. V lost 3 bases and J lost 2; bases outside the gene matches: 2. The CDR3 nucleotides read TGTGCCAGCAGCTGGACAGGGTCCACAGATACGCAGTATTTT. This encodes CASSWTGSTDTQYF.

Ten or more counts support this clone. This rearrangement joins TRBV5-1 to TRBJ1-2; TRBD1 might be the D (5 bases). This CDR3 has 15 amino acids. CDR1 and CDR2 (germline): SGHRS, YFSETQ. V was shortened by 0 bases and J by 0 bases, with 9 bases between the two germline ends. The CDR3 nucleotides are TGCGCCAGCAGCTTGGGACAGTCGGCTAACTATGGCTACACCTTC. This sequence encodes CASSLGQSANYGYTF.